The table lists the clone carrying this T cell receptor beta chain with a few counts. These data originate in a study of blood T cell repertoires in COVID-19. Participant-reported clinical history was the basis for cohort assignment. TCRdb's table, derived via immunoSEQ multiplex PCR, lists solely in-frame clones and lacks some. Among 150,000 to 200,000 clones, approximately 80% were seen once, and the ten largest hold roughly 8.6%. V lost 7 bases to trimming and J lost 5 bases, with 15 bases between them. The CDR3 has 15 residues. Sequences were obtained from PBMCs or T cells enriched from blood (not recorded which). The chain carries TRBV23-1 and TRBJ1-6, with D uncertain. TRBV23-1 is treated as an ORF (open reading frame) with a function not yet certain. The clonotype was recovered from a woman aged 50 to 60 who had recovered from COVID-19. DNA of the CDR3: TGCGCCAGCACGCCTCAGGAACGGAATAATTCACCCCTCCACTTT. Residues: CASTPQERNNSPLHF.